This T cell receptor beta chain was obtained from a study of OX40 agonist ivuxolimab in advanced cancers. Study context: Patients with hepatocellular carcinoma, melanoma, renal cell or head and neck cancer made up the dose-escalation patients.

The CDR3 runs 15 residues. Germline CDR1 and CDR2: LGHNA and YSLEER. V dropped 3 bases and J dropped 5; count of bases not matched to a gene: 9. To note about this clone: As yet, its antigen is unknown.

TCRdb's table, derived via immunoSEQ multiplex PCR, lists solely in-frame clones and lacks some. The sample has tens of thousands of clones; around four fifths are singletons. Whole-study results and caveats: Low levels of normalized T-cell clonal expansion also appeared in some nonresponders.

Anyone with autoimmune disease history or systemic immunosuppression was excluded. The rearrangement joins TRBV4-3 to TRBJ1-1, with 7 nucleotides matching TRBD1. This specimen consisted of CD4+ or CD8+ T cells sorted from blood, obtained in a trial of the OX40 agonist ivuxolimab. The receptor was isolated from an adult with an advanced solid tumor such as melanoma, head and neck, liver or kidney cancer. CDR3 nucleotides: TGCGCCAGCAGCCAGGGTACAGGGGCGGGGACTGAAGCTTTCTTT. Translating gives CASSQGTGAGTEAFF.